The 29 T cell receptor beta chains reported below all come from one sample, sequenced in a study of cytomegalovirus exposure and HLA in healthy donors. The PCR had 60 Vbeta and 13 Jbeta primers. Sequencing was performed with immunoSEQ multiplex PCR; in TCRdb, only in-frame clones are kept and a portion is missing. Seen here are 150,000 to 180,000 clones, approximately 86% observed once, and the top ten hold around 6.6%. Sequences were obtained from PBMCs. All receptors come from a woman between 50 and 59 years old in good health and CMV-seropositive.

The CDR3, as DNA: TGTGCCAGCAGTTCAGGGCCTTATAATTCACCCCTCCACTTT. The encoded protein is CASSSGPYNSPLHF. The chain couples TRBV6-1 to TRBJ1-6; D is perhaps TRBD1 (5 bases). Between the trimmed V and J ends, which lost 5 bases and 4 bases, there was a span of 9 bases. Germline values: CDR1 MNHNS, CDR2 SASEGT. CDR3 length: 14 amino acids.

This clone was picked up a small number of times. The chain has TRBV13 and TRBJ2-7, with 7 bases lining up with TRBD2. This CDR3 has 14 residues. Per germline, CDR1 PRHDT and CDR2 FYEKMQ (reference sequence). The V gene end was trimmed by 7 bases and the J gene end by 2 bases; junction bases not matched to a gene: 8. This chain's CDR3 is CASTRRGGTYEQYF. The CDR3 region has the DNA TGTGCCAGCACTCGCCGCGGGGGAACCTACGAGCAGTACTTC.

This clone appeared once. This rearrangement joins TRBV2 to TRBJ2-1, with 12 bases aligning to TRBD2. CDR3 length equals 15 residues. V trimming: 7 bases; J trimming: 5 bases; junction bases outside the gene matches: 6. Germline values: CDR1 SNHLY, CDR2 FYNNEI. The DNA for the CDR3 is TGTGCCAGCAATCCACTAGCGGGGGGCCACAATGAGCAGTTCTTC. Its translation is CASNPLAGGHNEQFF.

This sequence joins TRBV19 and TRBJ2-2; 8 positions agree with TRBD1. The CDR3 is 16 residues long. V dropped 3 bases and J dropped 0; count of bases not matched to a gene: 3. Germline CDR1 reads LNHDA; CDR2 reads SQIVND (reference sequence). The CDR3 DNA sequence: TGTGCCAGTAGTATCTGGACAGGGACGAACACCGGGGAGCTGTTTTTT. Its translation: CASSIWTGTNTGELFF.

The chain recombines TRBV5-1 with TRBJ2-2; D not resolved. The CDR3 extends over 13 amino acids. The ends were cut back, 6 bases at V and 1 base at J, with 7 bases in the middle. Germline-derived CDR1 and CDR2 are SGHRS and YFSETQ. For the CDR3, the DNA is TGCGCCAGCATGGAGCAGAACACCGGGGAGCTGTTTTTT. Translated, it gives CASMEQNTGELFF.

This chain joins TRBV7-9 and TRBJ1-1; 7 nucleotides line up with TRBD1. Germline CDR1 SEHNR, CDR2 FQNEAQ (reference sequence). This CDR3 has 14 amino acids. V trimming: 2 bases; J trimming: 6 bases; junction bases outside the gene matches: 6. The CDR3 sequence: CASSLSQGGPEAFF. In DNA, the CDR3 is TGTGCCAGCAGCTTAAGCCAGGGGGGACCTGAAGCTTTCTTT.

The rearrangement joins TRBV19 to TRBJ2-7; 7 nucleotides match TRBD1. V shed 3 bases, J shed 2 bases, and the junction held 7 bases outside the gene matches. CDR1 LNHDA and CDR2 SQIVND come from the germline V gene (reference sequence). This CDR3 comprises 15 residues. The CDR3 DNA sequence: TGTGCCAGTAGTATCCGACAGGGCCCCCCCTACGAGCAGTACTTC. It translates to CASSIRQGPPYEQYF. The variable domain in full, with the rest retrieved from reference TRBV19 and TRBJ2-7, is DGGITQSPKYLFRKEGQNVTLSCEQNLNHDAMYWYRQDPGQGLRLIYYSQIVNDFQKGDIAEGYSVSREKKESFPLTVTSAQKNPTAFYLCASSIRQGPPYEQYFGPGTRLTVT.

The rearrangement uses TRBV2 and TRBJ2-7; 8 bases are shared with TRBD1. The V gene end was trimmed by 5 bases and the J gene end by 9 bases; junction bases not matched to a gene: 6. In germline, CDR1 is SNHLY, CDR2 FYNNEI. The CDR3 runs 12 residues. CDR3: CASSPDRVGQYF. The CDR3 region has the DNA TGTGCCAGCAGTCCGGACAGGGTGGGGCAGTACTTC.

V is TRBV9 and J is TRBJ2-6, with D unclear. Germline V gene sequence: CDR1 SGDLS, CDR2 YYNGEE. V shed 0 bases and J shed 17 bases, with 12 bases lying between them. CDR3 length: 12 amino acids. The CDR3 loop is CASSVVAGTLTF. CDR3 nucleotides: TGTGCCAGCAGCGTAGTTGCAGGTACCTTGACTTTC.

This chain uses TRBV6-5 with TRBJ1-1; 8 nucleotides agree with TRBD1. The CDR3 covers 14 residues. Germline V gives CDR1 MNHEY, CDR2 SVGAGI. V lost 6 bases, J lost 1 base, and 4 bases stayed unmatched. CDR3 protein: CASSSGQGNTEAFF. CDR3 in DNA: TGTGCCAGCAGCTCTGGACAGGGGAACACTGAAGCTTTCTTT.

This chain links TRBV5-4 with TRBJ2-2; 9 nucleotides match TRBD2. This CDR3 is 15 amino acids long. V gave up 3 bases and J gave up 6 bases; unmatched junction bases: 6. Germline CDR1 and CDR2: SGHNT and YYREEE (reference sequence). CDR3 DNA sequence: TGTGCCAGCAGCTCAGAGCGGGGGGCCCCCGGGGAGCTGTTTTTT. Translating gives CASSSERGAPGELFF.

This clone was counted between two and nine times. This chain uses TRBV5-6 with TRBJ1-6; D is uncertain. Between the trimmed V and J ends, which lost 1 base and 7 bases, there was a span of 12 bases. This CDR3 comprises 15 residues. The germline V gene has CDR1 SGHDT and CDR2 YYEEEE. DNA of the CDR3: TGTGCCAGCAGCTTGTACGGGAGTCAGAATTCACCCCTCCACTTT. Translated: CASSLYGSQNSPLHF.

This chain connects TRBV2 to TRBJ2-6; 12 bases align to TRBD1. V was pared by 9 bases and J by 2 bases, with 5 bases of the junction left unmatched. CDR3 size: 16 residues. The V gene's germline CDR1 is SNHLY and CDR2 FYNNEI. The DNA of the CDR3 is TGTGCCAGGACGGGGGACAGGGGGCCTGGGGCCAACGTCCTGACTTTC. Its protein is CARTGDRGPGANVLTF.

The chain employs TRBV18 and TRBJ2-6; maybe TRBD2 (6 bases). The CDR3 has 16 amino acids. Trimming cost V 3 bases and J 4 bases, with 13 bases left between them. Germline V gene lookup returns CDR1 KGHSH and CDR2 LQKENI. The chain's CDR3 is CASSPLAGSGANVLTF. CDR3 in DNA: TGTGCCAGCTCACCCCTCGCGGGGTCAGGGGCCAACGTCCTGACTTTC.

This chain uses TRBV7-9 with TRBJ1-2, with TRBD1 identical over 7 bases. J was trimmed by 4 bases and V by 5 bases; bases with no gene match: 13. The CDR3 covers 16 residues. Germline CDR1 and CDR2: SEHNR and FQNEAQ (reference sequence). The CDR3 here is CASSTRLGTEIYGYTF. The CDR3, as DNA: TGTGCCAGCAGCACCCGTCTCGGGACAGAAATCTATGGCTACACCTTC.

This clone was detected only a few times. The chain carries TRBV10-2 and TRBJ2-1, with D unclear. Trimming took off 8 bases at V and 9 bases at J, with 8 bases between the two ends. Germline V gene data show CDR1 as WSHSY and CDR2 as SAAADI. The CDR3 covers 10 residues. CDR3 loop: CASGGSEQFF. The CDR3 nucleotides are TGCGCCAGCGGTGGCAGTGAGCAGTTCTTC.

The chain couples TRBV14 to TRBJ1-4; possibly TRBD1 for D (5 bases). The CDR3 has 18 amino acids. Trimming pared 1 base from V and 1 base from J, leaving 16 bases between. CDR1 is SGHDN, CDR2 FVKESK, per germline. The CDR3 loop reads CASSQAGRGRVTNEKLFF. Here the CDR3 DNA reads TGTGCCAGCAGCCAAGCAGGAAGGGGTCGGGTAACTAATGAAAAACTGTTTTTT.

The rearrangement links TRBV6-1 to TRBJ1-5, with D possibly matching TRBD1 (5 bases). The germline V and J ends were trimmed by 0 bases and 3 bases, with 9 bases remaining between them. Germline CDR1 reads MNHNS; CDR2 reads SASEGT. There are 15 residues in the CDR3. The CDR3, as DNA: TGTGCCAGCAGTGAAGCGCGGGGGTACAATCAGCCCCAGCATTTT. Translating gives CASSEARGYNQPQHF.

This chain joins TRBV11-2 and TRBJ2-7; perhaps TRBD2 as D (5 bases). CDR3 length equals 14 residues. The V end was cut by 1 base, the J end by 0 bases, with 7 bases between. Looked up from germline, CDR1 is SGHAT and CDR2 is FQNNGV. The CDR3 nucleotides are TGTGCCAGCAGCTTAGGCGGGTACTCCTACGAGCAGTACTTC. Translation gives CASSLGGYSYEQYF.

This chain joins TRBV18 and TRBJ2-2; 8 bases map to TRBD1. CDR3 length equals 17 residues. V dropped 3 bases and J dropped 3; count of bases not matched to a gene: 9. Germline CDR1 is KGHSH and CDR2 is LQKENI. This CDR3 is CASSPSTPQGDTGELFF. The CDR3 DNA is TGTGCCAGCTCACCTTCCACCCCACAGGGGGACACCGGGGAGCTGTTTTTT.

V is TRBV7-3 and J is TRBJ1-2, with a tentative D call TRBD1 (6 bases). The CDR3 extends over 14 amino acids. The V gene's germline CDR1 is SGHTA and CDR2 FQGTGA. Between the trimmed V and J ends, which lost 0 bases and 3 bases, there was a span of 8 bases. The CDR3 loop reads CASSLTGADYGYTF. The CDR3 region has the DNA TGTGCCAGCAGCTTAACGGGGGCTGACTATGGCTACACCTTC.

This chain connects TRBV19 to TRBJ1-1; D uncertain. Germline-derived CDR1 and CDR2 are LNHDA and SQIVND (reference sequence). V gave up 6 bases and J gave up 1 base, with 12 bases separating them. This CDR3 comprises 14 residues. The CDR3 sequence: CASSALRGNTEAFF. The CDR3 nucleotides are TGTGCCAGTAGCGCCCTCCGGGGGAACACTGAAGCTTTCTTT.

The rearrangement links TRBV18 to TRBJ2-7; 8 bases map to TRBD2. This CDR3 has 17 amino acids. Looked up from germline, CDR1 is KGHSH and CDR2 is LQKENI. The V gene end was trimmed by 3 bases and the J gene end by 3 bases; junction bases not matched to a gene: 13. The CDR3 DNA follows: TGTGCCAGCTCACCCCTGAGAGCGGGGGCGCTTCACTACGAGCAGTACTTC. This encodes CASSPLRAGALHYEQYF. The variable domain in full, with the rest retrieved from reference TRBV18 and TRBJ2-7, is NAGVMQNPRHLVRRRGQEARLRCSPMKGHSHVYWYRQLPEEGLKFMVYLQKENIIDESGMPKERFSAEFPKEGPSILRIQQVVRGDSAAYFCASSPLRAGALHYEQYFGPGTRLTVT.

The chain links TRBV7-2 to TRBJ2-2; D is undetermined. The CDR3 covers 14 residues. Germline CDR1 is SGHTA and CDR2 is FQGNSA. V was shortened by 1 base and J by 4 bases, with 7 bases between the two germline ends. CDR3 in DNA: TGTGCCAGCAGCTTAGATATGAGCACCGGGGAGCTGTTTTTT. Translation: CASSLDMSTGELFF.

CDR3: CASSGGQSSADTQYF. CDR3 DNA sequence: TGTGCCAGCAGCGGGGGACAATCATCGGCAGATACGCAGTATTTT. This sequence joins TRBV9 and TRBJ2-3; maybe TRBD1 (6 bases). The V and J ends lost 3 bases and 4 bases respectively, with 15 bases between them. Germline V gives CDR1 SGDLS, CDR2 YYNGEE. The CDR3 is made up of 15 amino acids.

J is TRBJ1-4 and V is TRBV4-3; D is unresolved. Trimming shortened V by 1 base and J by 11 bases, and 17 bases separated the two germline ends. This CDR3 comprises 15 residues. Germline V gene data show CDR1 as LGHNA and CDR2 as YSLEER. The CDR3 nucleotides read TGCGCCAGCAGCCAAGCGCTAAGATGGGTGGAGAAACTGTTTTTT. Residues: CASSQALRWVEKLFF.

This clone was seen once. The J gene is TRBJ2-3, the V gene TRBV27, with D possibly being TRBD2 (5 bases). V was pared by 0 bases and J by 0 bases, with 10 bases between. The CDR3 extends over 16 amino acids. Germline loops: CDR1 MNHEY, CDR2 SMNVEV (reference sequence). CDR3 coding DNA: TGTGCCAGCAGTTTATCTAGCGTTGTTAGCACAGATACGCAGTATTTT. Amino acid sequence: CASSLSSVVSTDTQYF.

The chain joins TRBV5-1 to TRBJ2-5; no firm D call. Judging by the DNA end, TRBJ2-7 fits better; the J call may be wrong. Germline assignment: CDR1 SGHRS and CDR2 YFSETQ. The CDR3 runs 13 residues. As DNA, the CDR3 is TGCGCCAGCAGCTCCGCAGGAATTTACGAGCAGTACTTC. Amino acids: CASSSAGIYEQYF.

CDR3 coding DNA: TGTGCCAGCAGCTTAGGCCATACCCAGGGGAACATTCAGTACTTC. It translates to CASSLGHTQGNIQYF. The rearrangement links TRBV7-8 to TRBJ2-4; D might be TRBD1 (6 bases). The CDR3 is made up of 15 amino acids. Trimming pared 1 base from V and 7 bases from J, leaving 14 bases between. CDR1 and CDR2 from the germline V gene are SGHVS and FQNEAQ.